Below are 20 T cell receptor beta chains sequenced from a single sample in a study of response to subunit inactivated influenza vaccine. TCRdb passed the RT-PCR reads through MiXCR, listing each CDR3 protein once. The data show hundreds of thousands of distinct CDR3 sequences, 12% seen once. This specimen was PBMCs from blood, taken on the day of vaccination. The receptor set was obtained from a middle-aged man who received an inactivated influenza vaccine.

This clonotype was picked up many times. The V and J genes are TRBV20-1 and TRBJ2-5, with D perhaps matching TRBD2 (5 bases). Trimming cost V 1 base and J 7 bases, with 16 bases left between them. The germline V gene has CDR1 DFQATT and CDR2 SNEGSKA (reference sequence). This CDR3 has 14 amino acids. CDR3 sequence: CSARVESSKGTQYF. The CDR3 nucleotides read TGCAGTGCTAGAGTGGAGTCTAGCAAGGGGACCCAGTACTTC.

This clonotype was found a few times. V gene TRBV5-1 combines with J gene TRBJ2-5; 9 bases match TRBD1. The V and J ends lost 4 bases and 5 bases, in that order; junction bases with no gene match: 9. The CDR3 has 15 residues. Germline assignment: CDR1 SGHRS and CDR2 YFSETQ. DNA for the CDR3: TGCGCCAGCAGCCTAGGACAGGGGCCAGGGGAGACCCAGTACTTC. Translating it yields CASSLGQGPGETQYF.

This clonotype was picked up many times. The chain couples TRBV12-3 or TRBV12-4 to TRBJ2-2; TRBD1 matches at 10 bases. The junction had 7 bases not matched to a gene; V was cut back by 5 bases and J by 4 bases. The CDR3 is made up of 16 amino acids. CDR3 sequence (DNA): TGTGCCAGCAGTCCAAGGACAGGGGGAGGCACCGGGGAGCTGTTTTTT. Protein sequence: CASSPRTGGGTGELFF.

J is TRBJ1-2 and V is TRBV12-3 or TRBV12-4; perhaps TRBD1 as D (6 bases). This CDR3 has 14 residues. The germline V and J ends were trimmed by 7 bases and 1 base, with 13 bases remaining between them. CDR3 in DNA: TGTGCCAGCAACCGAGGACAGAGTAACTATGGCTACACCTTC. This translates into CASNRGQSNYGYTF.

The count of this clonotype is one. The V call is TRBV5-1, the J call TRBJ2-2; 8 nucleotides line up with TRBD1. J gave up 3 bases and V 7 bases, and 5 bases lay outside the gene matches. Per the germline V gene, CDR1 is SGHRS and CDR2 is YFSETQ. CDR3 length equals 14 residues. CDR3 coding DNA: TGCGCCAGCGACAGGGGCGGGGACACCGGGGAGCTGTTTTTT. Its protein is CASDRGGDTGELFF.

Only a few counts were recorded for this clonotype. The chain is built from TRBV6-1 and TRBJ1-6; 9 positions agree with TRBD1. This CDR3 comprises 16 residues. Germline-derived CDR1 and CDR2 are MNHNS and SASEGT. With 5 bases clipped from V and 0 bases from J, the junction kept 2 bases outside the gene matches. CDR3 nucleotide sequence: TGTGCCAGCAGTAGGGACAGGGACTCCTATAATTCACCCCTCCACTTT. Its protein product is CASSRDRDSYNSPLHF.

There are many counts of this clonotype. The rearrangement links TRBV18 to TRBJ2-7; TRBD1 matches at 7 bases. Germline trimming cut 2 bases from V and 0 bases from J; bases unmatched to any gene: 4. The germline CDR1 and CDR2 sequences are KGHSH and LQKENI. This CDR3 region has 15 residues. CDR3 sequence (DNA): TGTGCCAGCTCACCATCAACAGGGGCCTCCTACGAGCAGTACTTC. It yields the protein CASSPSTGASYEQYF.

This clonotype appeared a few times. The genes are TRBV30 and TRBJ2-7; D perhaps matches TRBD2 (6 bases). This CDR3 is 13 amino acids long. V lost 5 bases and J 5 bases, leaving 16 bases between the germline ends. Germline CDR1 is GTSNPN and CDR2 is SVGIG (reference sequence). The CDR3 loop is CAWGGLGRHEQYF. CDR3 DNA: TGTGCCTGGGGAGGGTTAGGGCGCCACGAGCAGTACTTC.

This clonotype was observed a handful of times. The chain joins TRBV5-1 to TRBJ1-2; the D is unclear. CDR1 is SGHRS and CDR2 is YFSETQ in the germline V gene. This CDR3 has 13 residues. V was pared by 4 bases and J by 1 base, with 8 bases between. In nucleotides, the CDR3 is TGCGCCAGCAGCCCGGAGCATAACTATGGCTACACCTTC. Protein sequence: CASSPEHNYGYTF. The full variable domain, completed using reference TRBV5-1 and TRBJ1-2, is KAGVTQTPRYLIKTRGQQVTLSCSPISGHRSVSWYQQTPGQGLQFLFEYFSETQRNKGNFPGRFSGRQFSNSRSEMNVSTLELGDSALYLCASSPEHNYGYTFGSGTRLTVV.

This clonotype has just a few counts. The V and J genes are TRBV4-3 and TRBJ2-7, with TRBD1 matching 10 bases. CDR1 and CDR2 from the germline V gene are LGHNA and YSLEER. V was clipped by 1 base and J by 2 bases; unmatched bases: 11. This CDR3 has 18 residues. The CDR3 coding sequence is TGCGCCAGCAGCCAAGGCGGATGGGGTGGACAGGGGGCCTACGAGCAGTACTTC. This codes for CASSQGGWGGQGAYEQYF.

This clonotype has a single count. This chain links TRBV14 with TRBJ2-1, with D perhaps TRBD2 (6 bases). Germline V CDR1 and CDR2: SGHDN, FVKESK. Trimming pared 5 bases from V and 3 bases from J, leaving 14 bases between. The length of the CDR3 is 15 residues. CDR3 DNA: TGTGCCAGCAGCTTGGGACTCCGACTCTACAATGAGCAGTTCTTC. Its protein is CASSLGLRLYNEQFF.

In its sample, this clonotype was seen a few times. The chain recombines TRBV7-6 with TRBJ2-1; possibly TRBD2 for D (5 bases). CDR1 and CDR2 from the germline V gene are SGHVS and FNYEAQ. The V and J ends lost 5 bases and 8 bases respectively, with 13 bases between them. The CDR3 covers 13 residues. The chain's CDR3 is CASSTPRRHEQFF. As DNA, the CDR3 is TGTGCCAGCAGCACCCCTCGGAGGCATGAGCAGTTCTTC.

This clonotype has a handful of counts. CDR3 nucleotide sequence: TGCGCCAGCAGCCAAATGGGGAACACTGAAGCTTTCTTT. This translates into CASSQMGNTEAFF. The rearrangement uses TRBV4-3 and TRBJ1-1; D unresolved. The germline V and J ends were trimmed by 2 bases and 1 base, with 5 bases remaining between them. This CDR3 has 13 residues. Germline values: CDR1 LGHNA, CDR2 YSLEER.

This clonotype was detected many times. The J gene is TRBJ1-5, the V gene TRBV6-2 or TRBV6-3; the D gene is possibly TRBD1 (6 bases). The CDR3 runs to 13 residues. CDR1 and CDR2 (germline): MNHEY, SVGEGT. Trimming stripped 5 bases from V and 7 bases from J, with 12 bases between. CDR3 coding DNA: TGTGCCAGCAGTCCCGGGGGCCTCCAGCCCCAGCATTTT. Residues: CASSPGGLQPQHF.

The gene calls are TRBV9 and TRBJ1-2, with no clear D. The CDR3 consists of 14 residues. Trimming took 0 bases from V and 5 from J, leaving 11 bases between them. Germline V gives CDR1 SGDLS, CDR2 YYNGEE. The CDR3 DNA reads as TGTGCCAGCAGCGTAGGTCCGGACGGATATGGCTACACCTTC. Amino acids: CASSVGPDGYGYTF.

This clonotype was found a few times. J is TRBJ2-1 and V is TRBV2, with TRBD2 identical over 8 bases. The CDR3 runs to 16 residues. Germline assignment: CDR1 SNHLY and CDR2 FYNNEI. Trimming removed 3 bases from V and 2 bases from J; junction bases left unmatched: 6. CDR3: CASSDALAEPYNEQFF. The CDR3 DNA reads TGTGCCAGCAGTGATGCACTAGCGGAGCCCTACAATGAGCAGTTCTTC. The full variable domain, its missing parts supplied by reference TRBV2 and TRBJ2-1, is EPEVTQTPSHQVTQMGQEVILRCVPISNHLYFYWYRQILGQKVEFLVSFYNNEISEKSEIFDDQFSVERPDGSNFTLKIRSTKLEDSAMYFCASSDALAEPYNEQFFGPGTRLTVL.

In this sample, this clonotype turned up a few times. The V gene is TRBV20-1, the J gene TRBJ2-2; D might be TRBD1 (5 bases). The CDR3 length is 14 residues. CDR1 is DFQATT and CDR2 is SNEGSKA in the germline V gene (reference sequence). Trimming removed 4 bases from V and 7 bases from J, with 16 bases in between. The CDR3 DNA reads TGCAGTGCTACCACCACCAGGGTTGACGGGGAGCTGTTTTTT. It is translated as CSATTTRVDGELFF.

This clonotype was seen a handful of times. V is TRBV20-1 and J is TRBJ2-3; 9 bases are a match to TRBD2. The V gene end was trimmed by 5 bases and the J gene end by 11 bases; junction bases not matched to a gene: 5. The CDR3 consists of 11 residues. CDR1 is DFQATT and CDR2 is SNEGSKA in the germline V gene (reference sequence). CDR3 nucleotide sequence: TGCAGTGCTGATAGCGGGGGCATGCAGTATTTT. It translates to CSADSGGMQYF.

This rearrangement joins TRBV20-1 to TRBJ2-1, with 11 nucleotides matching TRBD2. The V gene end was trimmed by 6 bases and the J gene end by 5 bases; junction bases not matched to a gene: 6. The CDR3 contains 14 residues. The germline gives CDR1 DFQATT, CDR2 SNEGSKA (reference sequence). Here the CDR3 reads CSAGLAGGNNEQFF. As DNA, the CDR3 is TGCAGTGCCGGTCTAGCGGGGGGAAACAATGAGCAGTTCTTC.

This clonotype was seen a few times. The rearrangement uses TRBV5-1 and TRBJ1-2, with 10 positions matching TRBD1. The V segment lost 4 bases and the J segment 8 bases; nucleotides outside the gene matches: 8. The V gene's germline CDR1 is SGHRS and CDR2 YFSETQ. The CDR3 totals 14 residues. CDR3 region: CASSLTGGDEGYTF. CDR3 in DNA: TGCGCCAGCAGCCTGACAGGGGGCGATGAGGGCTACACCTTC.